A single sample is the source of the 20 T cell receptor beta chains below, sequenced in a study of cytotoxic CD8 clonotypes in ibrutinib-treated CLL. Assay used: immunoSEQ multiplex PCR; TCRdb lists only in-frame clones, some missing. Of more than 85,000 clones listed, approximately 78% are singletons. Sequencing used PBMCs, obtained after 12 months of ibrutinib treatment. The origin of the receptors is a human donor with chronic lymphocytic leukemia.

The chain combines TRBV10-2 with TRBJ1-5; a possible D gene is TRBD1 (5 bases). CDR1 is WSHSY and CDR2 is SAAADI in the germline V gene. This CDR3 has 15 amino acids. The ends were cut back, 4 bases at V and 9 bases at J, with 19 bases in the middle. As DNA, the CDR3 is TGCGCCAGCAGTGGACGCTTGGGGGGGGAATTGCCCCAGCATTTT. It encodes CASSGRLGGELPQHF.

The chain uses TRBV5-6 and TRBJ1-1; TRBD1 might be the D (5 bases). V dropped 4 bases and J dropped 5 bases, with 15 bases sitting between them. The germline V gene encodes CDR1 SGHDT and CDR2 YYEEEE. This CDR3 region has 14 residues. This CDR3 reads CASSPDSGETEAFF. The CDR3 nucleotides read TGTGCCAGCAGCCCAGACAGCGGAGAGACTGAAGCTTTCTTT.

V and J are TRBV7-9 and TRBJ2-1; a possible D gene is TRBD1 (5 bases). CDR3 length equals 12 residues. Germline values: CDR1 SEHNR, CDR2 FQNEAQ (reference sequence). The V end was cut by 1 base, the J end by 12 bases, with 10 bases between. The CDR3 DNA reads TGTGCCAGCAGCTTAGGCAGGGCATTGCAGTTCTTC. Amino acids: CASSLGRALQFF. The variable domain in full, completed from reference TRBV7-9 and TRBJ2-1, reads DTGVSQNPRHKITKRGQNVTFRCDPISEHNRLYWYRQTLGQGPEFLTYFQNEAQLEKSRLLSDRFSAERPKGSFSTLEIQRTEQGDSAMYLCASSLGRALQFFGPGTRLTVL.

This clone was picked up a small number of times. V usage is TRBV29-1 and J usage is TRBJ2-5; D is ambiguous. CDR3 length equals 13 residues. V was clipped by 4 bases and J by 7 bases, with 16 bases between them. Per germline, CDR1 SQVTM and CDR2 ANQGSEA. CDR3 in amino acids: CSVGNPQKGTQYF. The CDR3, as DNA: TGCAGCGTTGGAAACCCACAAAAGGGGACCCAGTACTTC.

The V and J genes are TRBV9 and TRBJ2-5; 7 nucleotides line up with TRBD1. This CDR3 contains 17 residues. The germline V gene encodes CDR1 SGDLS and CDR2 YYNGEE. V was clipped by 0 bases and J by 5 bases; unmatched bases: 13. The CDR3 DNA follows: TGTGCCAGCAGCGTAGCCCTCGACAGGGAAGGACAGGAGACCCAGTACTTC. Protein: CASSVALDREGQETQYF.

This clone has more than one count but fewer than ten. The rearrangement uses TRBV27 and TRBJ2-7; possible D gene TRBD1, 6 bases. Germline CDR1 and CDR2: MNHEY and SMNVEV (reference sequence). The CDR3 has 14 residues. Trimming pared 4 bases from V and 2 bases from J, leaving 12 bases between. The CDR3 DNA reads as TGTGCCAGCAGTTCCGGGACATCCCCCTACGAGCAGTACTTC. This gives the protein CASSSGTSPYEQYF.

V gene TRBV20-1 combines with J gene TRBJ2-7; D is unresolved. Germline CDR1 and CDR2: DFQATT and SNEGSKA (reference sequence). CDR3 size: 10 residues. The ends were cut back, 3 bases at V and 5 bases at J, with 5 bases in the middle. The CDR3 DNA reads TGCAGTGCTAGTTACGACGAGCAGTACTTC. It codes for CSASYDEQYF.

The chain carries TRBV6-5 and TRBJ2-5; the D gene could be TRBD1 or TRBD2 (5 bases each). The CDR3 spans 11 residues. Trimming stripped 0 bases from V and 9 bases from J, with 5 bases between. Germline lookup yields CDR1 MNHEY and CDR2 SVGAGI. The DNA of the CDR3 is TGTGCCAGCAGTTACTCGGGGGCCCAGTACTTC. Encoded protein: CASSYSGAQYF.

The genes are TRBV10-2 and TRBJ1-5; D might be TRBD1 (6 bases). The CDR3 is 16 residues long. Per germline, CDR1 WSHSY and CDR2 SAAADI. The germline V and J ends were trimmed by 2 bases and 5 bases, with 16 bases remaining between them. The CDR3 loop is CASSEEGQGYDQPQHF. CDR3 nucleotide sequence: TGCGCCAGCAGTGAGGAAGGGCAGGGGTACGATCAGCCCCAGCATTTT.

V is TRBV5-1 and J is TRBJ2-3; 9 nucleotides line up with TRBD2. V lost 3 bases, J lost 3 bases, and 8 bases stayed unmatched. CDR3 length equals 16 residues. CDR1 is SGHRS, CDR2 YFSETQ, per germline. CDR3 amino acids: CASSSLGRGGTDTQYF. The CDR3 coding sequence is TGCGCCAGCAGCTCCTTAGGGCGGGGGGGTACAGATACGCAGTATTTT.

This clone appeared a single time. The sample holds other DNA sequences that translate to the same CDR3. The V and J genes are TRBV7-2 and TRBJ2-7; 8 bases are a match to TRBD2. The ends lost 6 bases at V and 0 bases at J; junction bases unmatched: 7. Germline V lookup: CDR1 SGHTA, CDR2 FQGNSA. CDR3 length: 15 amino acids. This CDR3 reads CASSLGGTSSYEQYF. The CDR3 DNA reads TGTGCCAGCAGTTTGGGGGGGACTAGCTCCTACGAGCAGTACTTC.

J is TRBJ2-7 and V is TRBV7-9; D is ambiguous. This CDR3 is 17 amino acids long. CDR1 and CDR2 from the germline V gene are SEHNR and FQNEAQ (reference sequence). Trimming left V 1 base short and J 2 bases short, with 18 bases between. CDR3 DNA sequence: TGTGCCAGCAGCTTAGTTTTCCGTCTTGACGGAGCCTACGAGCAGTACTTC. Its translation: CASSLVFRLDGAYEQYF.

The chain employs TRBV25-1 and TRBJ1-1; D may be TRBD1 (6 bases). There are 15 residues in the CDR3. Germline loops: CDR1 MGHDK, CDR2 SYGVNS. Trimming stripped 3 bases from V and 4 bases from J, with 15 bases between. This CDR3 is CASSEGPGGGTEAFF. The CDR3 DNA sequence: TGTGCCAGCAGTGAGGGTCCGGGGGGCGGCACTGAAGCTTTCTTT.

V usage is TRBV29-1 and J usage is TRBJ2-5; D gene unclear. CDR3 length: 12 amino acids. V gave up 6 bases and J gave up 4 bases, with 12 bases separating them. Germline loops: CDR1 SQVTM, CDR2 ANQGSEA. The CDR3 DNA reads TGCAGCGTCGAAAAACGGATAGAGACCCAGTACTTC. Translation gives CSVEKRIETQYF.

The chain couples TRBV7-9 to TRBJ2-7, with a possible D match to TRBD1 (6 bases). Germline V gene lookup returns CDR1 SEHNR and CDR2 FQNEAQ (reference sequence). The CDR3 has 15 residues. Trimming left V 4 bases short and J 6 bases short, with 19 bases between. The CDR3 DNA follows: TGTGCCAGCAGCTCCTGGGACACCCGGTACTCCGAGCAGTACTTC. Residues: CASSSWDTRYSEQYF.

This clone was observed a few times. The V call is TRBV25-1, the J call TRBJ2-7; 7 bases line up with TRBD1. After removal of 5 bases from V and 0 bases from J, the junction contained 7 bases not matched to a gene. The germline CDR1 and CDR2 sequences are MGHDK and SYGVNS. The CDR3 runs 15 residues. The CDR3 loop reads CASSKTRTGSYEQYF. Written as DNA, the CDR3 is TGTGCCAGCAGTAAGACCCGGACAGGCTCCTACGAGCAGTACTTC.

The chain is built from TRBV5-1 and TRBJ1-1; D might be TRBD1 (6 bases). The germline gives CDR1 SGHRS, CDR2 YFSETQ. This CDR3 contains 15 residues. The ends were cut back, 3 bases at V and 0 bases at J, with 12 bases in the middle. The CDR3 reads CASSSGTYLNTEAFF. CDR3 sequence (DNA): TGCGCCAGCAGCTCGGGGACATACTTGAACACTGAAGCTTTCTTT.

The chain uses TRBV7-9 and TRBJ2-5; 8 positions match TRBD2. With V trimmed by 5 bases and J by 9 bases, 11 bases remained unmatched. The CDR3 has 14 residues. Per the germline V gene, CDR1 is SEHNR and CDR2 is FQNEAQ (reference sequence). CDR3 DNA sequence: TGTGCCAGCAGCCCCCCGGGGGGGACCCTCTCCCAGTACTTC. Translated: CASSPPGGTLSQYF.

The V and J genes are TRBV7-9 and TRBJ2-2; 8 positions match TRBD1. The length of the CDR3 is 16 residues. V lost 5 bases and J lost 2; bases outside the gene matches: 7. CDR1 and CDR2 from the germline V gene are SEHNR and FQNEAQ (reference sequence). The CDR3 DNA follows: TGTGCCAGCAGCCTAACAGGGGGGCGAAACACCGGGGAGCTGTTTTTT. Translation: CASSLTGGRNTGELFF.

V usage is TRBV7-2 and J usage is TRBJ2-7; D gene uncertain. The CDR3 is made up of 13 amino acids. Trimming stripped 1 base from V and 1 base from J, with 5 bases between. Germline V CDR1 and CDR2: SGHTA, FQGNSA. Written as DNA, the CDR3 is TGTGCCAGCAGCTTAGAACAGTCCTACGAGCAGTACTTC. It yields the protein CASSLEQSYEQYF.